The T cell receptor (beta chain) under discussion was sequenced for a study of cytomegalovirus exposure and HLA in healthy donors. Regarding the study as a whole: For cytomegalovirus status, the classifier reportedly gave diagnoses with high specificity and sensitivity.

As regards this clone: Its antigen is unknown.

In the PCR, 60 Vbeta and 13 Jbeta primers were used. The authors' processing: Unique TCR beta chains numbered roughly 84 million in a later analysis, with around 10 million shared. Data came from immunoSEQ multiplex PCR; TCRdb stores just in-frame clones and leaves some out. That table is the source of V, J and clone size, and D and trimming were worked out from the DNA. The sample lists some 170,000 clones, 70% to 80% occurring once. Germline assignment: CDR1 SNHLY and CDR2 FYNNEI. Unmatched junction bases numbered 5, after V lost 10 bases and J lost 1 base. The CDR3 spans 14 residues. Sequencing input: PBMCs. This TCR was recovered from a man aged 25-40 years in good health and CMV-seropositive. J is TRBJ2-7 and V is TRBV2; TRBD2 matches at 12 bases. In nucleotides, the CDR3 is TGTGCCATCCTAACTAGCGGGGGGTCCTACGAGCAGTACTTC. It translates to CAILTSGGSYEQYF. The whole variable domain, filled in from reference TRBV2 and TRBJ2-7, reads EPEVTQTPSHQVTQMGQEVILRCVPISNHLYFYWYRQILGQKVEFLVSFYNNEISEKSEIFDDQFSVERPDGSNFTLKIRSTKLEDSAMYFCAILTSGGSYEQYFGPGTRLTVT.